Detailed here is one T cell receptor (beta chain). Its target is unknown. The sample originates from a study of cytomegalovirus exposure and HLA in healthy donors. After removal of 4 bases from V and 4 bases from J, the junction contained 0 bases not matched to a gene. This CDR3 contains 14 residues. From germline, CDR1 is SGHNT and CDR2 YYREEE (reference sequence). Notes on the study in general: Rare sequences made up most TCRs, while some public TCRs were found in many donors. Researchers counted around 180 TCR beta chains as cytomegalovirus-associated. The classifier reportedly diagnosed cytomegalovirus status with high specificity and sensitivity.

Here immunoSEQ multiplex PCR was the method, and the copy in TCRdb shows in-frame clones only, minus some. Of over 150,000 clones detected, roughly nine tenths appear once; the ten largest clones hold around 2.7%. This receptor was obtained from a woman aged 18-35 years in good health and CMV-seropositive. The material sequenced was PBMCs. V gene TRBV5-4 combines with J gene TRBJ2-5; the match to TRBD2 covers 14 bases. This CDR3 reads CASSGTSGRETQYF. DNA for the CDR3: TGTGCCAGCAGCGGGACTAGCGGGAGAGAGACCCAGTACTTC. The whole variable domain, filled in from reference TRBV5-4 and TRBJ2-5, reads ETGVTQSPTHLIKTRGQQVTLRCSSQSGHNTVSWYQQALGQGPQFIFQYYREEENGRGNFPPRFSGLQFPNYSSELNVNALELDDSALYLCASSGTSGRETQYFGPGTRLLVL.